This T cell receptor beta chain was captured in a study of lymphopenia after photon versus proton radiotherapy. Using immunoSEQ multiplex PCR, the repertoire was profiled, and TCRdb retains in-frame clones only, with some absent. In the table there are about 50,000 clones, roughly 90% of which are singletons. With respect to this clone: Its matching antigen is unknown.

This CDR3 has 16 amino acids. The germline CDR1 and CDR2 sequences are SGHVS and FQNEAQ. With V trimmed by 6 bases and J by 4 bases, 14 bases remained unmatched. Study-wide points: After lymphocyte nadir, photon-treated repertoires showed oligoclonal expansion, especially CD8+ Temra. A bigger post-nadir fall in TCR diversity correlated inversely with survival time in deceased patients. Survival link was tested only in deceased patients; proton benefit remains a possibility. Under photons, naive T cells and diversity fell while effector/memory populations rose.

Material: peripheral blood, obtained from a patient treated with photon-based radiotherapy. The genes are TRBV7-8 and TRBJ1-1, with 7 bases lining up with TRBD1. The TCR originated in a woman between 35 and 50 years old with cholangiocarcinoma. DNA for the CDR3: TGTGCCAGCAGTCGGTCGACAGGGAATGGAGGCACTGAAGCTTTCTTT. It specifies CASSRSTGNGGTEAFF.